The 30 T cell receptor beta chains below all came from one sample that was sequenced in a study of blood T cell repertoires in COVID-19. TCRdb keeps only in-frame clones here, not all; method: immunoSEQ multiplex PCR. The sample has about 270,000 clones; around 88% are singletons. Material: peripheral blood. The receptor source for this set is a woman aged 70-85 years with COVID-19, enrolled during active disease.

This clone was recorded once. Compared with germline, one end of the junction differs, possibly owing to a read error. This rearrangement joins TRBV5-6 to TRBJ2-1; 9 nucleotides align to TRBD1. CDR1 and CDR2 (germline): SGHDT, YYEEEE. The CDR3 contains 15 residues. CDR3 DNA: TGTGCCAGCAGCTCCCCCGGACAGGGGTACATTGAGCAGTTCTTC. This codes for CASSSPGQGYIEQFF.

This clone was seen a handful of times. The chain joins TRBV7-6 to TRBJ1-5; a weak D match, TRBD1 (6 bases). V lost 3 bases and J lost 5, with 23 bases in between. Germline CDR1 and CDR2: SGHVS and FNYEAQ. CDR3 length equals 18 residues. The CDR3 region is CASSFPLSGQRKHQPQHF. The CDR3 region has the DNA TGTGCCAGCAGCTTCCCTCTTTCCGGACAGCGCAAGCATCAGCCCCAGCATTTT.

The chain couples TRBV9 to TRBJ2-3, with D maybe TRBD1 (6 bases). Trimming left V 3 bases short and J 3 bases short, with 17 bases between. CDR3 length equals 16 residues. Germline lookup yields CDR1 SGDLS and CDR2 YYNGEE. CDR3 protein: CASSAQGGVGTDTQYF. The CDR3 DNA is TGTGCCAGCAGCGCACAGGGTGGTGTTGGAACAGATACGCAGTATTTT.

The chain recombines TRBV5-6 with TRBJ1-1, with TRBD1 as a possible D gene (5 bases). Germline lookup yields CDR1 SGHDT and CDR2 YYEEEE. Trimming shortened V by 2 bases and J by 0 bases, and 8 bases separated the two germline ends. The length of the CDR3 is 14 residues. The CDR3 DNA reads as TGTGCCAGCAGCTTAGGGGAAGTGAACACTGAAGCTTTCTTT. Its translation: CASSLGEVNTEAFF.

The V and J genes are TRBV12-3 or TRBV12-4 and TRBJ1-2; no clear D gene. The CDR3 loop spans 13 amino acids. Trimming cost V 2 bases and J 8 bases, with 12 bases left between them. The CDR3: CASSLRASGGYTF. For the CDR3, the DNA is TGTGCCAGCAGTTTAAGGGCATCGGGGGGCTACACCTTC.

The J gene is TRBJ2-7, the V gene TRBV19, with 9 bases that match TRBD1. Germline lookup yields CDR1 LNHDA and CDR2 SQIVND (reference sequence). The CDR3 spans 14 residues. V shed 5 bases, J shed 2 bases, and the junction held 4 bases outside the gene matches. The CDR3 is CASSPRTGAYEQYF. CDR3 sequence (DNA): TGTGCCAGTAGTCCCCGGACAGGGGCCTACGAGCAGTACTTC.

The CDR3: CAWRGQGPGANVLTF. The DNA for the CDR3 is TGTGCCTGGAGGGGACAGGGCCCTGGGGCCAACGTCCTGACTTTC. The gene calls are TRBV30 and TRBJ2-6; TRBD1 agrees at 9 bases. The CDR3 spans 15 residues. V gave up 3 bases and J gave up 2 bases; unmatched junction bases: 2. The germline V gene encodes CDR1 GTSNPN and CDR2 SVGIG (reference sequence).

The chain couples TRBV30 to TRBJ1-6; D is unclear. CDR3 length: 12 residues. The V end was cut by 3 bases, the J end by 10 bases, with 10 bases between. Germline V gene lookup returns CDR1 GTSNPN and CDR2 SVGIG (reference sequence). The CDR3 sequence is CAWSRVDSPLHF. CDR3 DNA: TGTGCCTGGAGCCGGGTTGACTCACCCCTCCACTTT. Drawing the rest from reference TRBV30 and TRBJ1-6, the complete variable domain is SQTIHQWPATLVQPVGSPLSLECTVEGTSNPNLYWYRQAAGRGLQLLFYSVGIGQISSEVPQNLSASRPQDRQFILSSKKLLLSDSGFYLCAWSRVDSPLHFGNGTRLTVT.

The chain has TRBV3-1 (or the pseudogene TRBV3-2) and TRBJ1-2, with 8 positions matching TRBD1. Trimming at V came to 7 bases and at J to 6 bases, leaving 4 bases not matched to a gene. The germline CDR1 and CDR2 sequences are LGHDT and YNNKEL (reference sequence). The CDR3 totals 12 residues. The chain's CDR3 is CASTQTGDGYTF. In nucleotides, the CDR3 is TGTGCCAGCACCCAGACAGGGGATGGCTACACCTTC.

The genes are TRBV19 and TRBJ2-7, with D tentatively TRBD1 (6 bases). CDR1 LNHDA and CDR2 SQIVND come from the germline V gene (reference sequence). Trimming removed 9 bases at V and 3 bases at J, with 15 bases between. The CDR3 has 13 residues. For the CDR3, the DNA is TGTGCCAGGCATCCTGGACAGAGCTACGAGCAGTACTTC. This gives the protein CARHPGQSYEQYF.

The chain has TRBV5-8 and TRBJ1-2, with D maybe TRBD1 (5 bases). The ends were cut back, 5 bases at V and 5 bases at J, with 13 bases in the middle. The CDR3 length is 13 residues. The germline V gene encodes CDR1 SGHTS and CDR2 YDEGEE. Written as DNA, the CDR3 is TGTGCCAGCAGGGGGGGAATGGGATATGGCTACACCTTC. Translation gives CASRGGMGYGYTF. The complete variable domain, with remaining parts taken from reference TRBV5-8 and TRBJ1-2, reads EAGVTQSPTHLIKTRGQQATLRCSPISGHTSVYWYQQALGLGLQFLLWYDEGEERNRGNFPPRFSGRQFPNYSSELNVNALELEDSALYLCASRGGMGYGYTFGSGTRLTVV.

The chain employs TRBV5-1 and TRBJ2-7; TRBD1 aligns across 8 bases. This CDR3 has 13 residues. Trimming removed 4 bases from V and 3 bases from J; junction bases left unmatched: 3. Germline V gene data show CDR1 as SGHRS and CDR2 as YFSETQ. CDR3 amino acids: CASSLGQDYEQYF. CDR3 bases: TGCGCCAGCAGCCTGGGACAGGACTACGAGCAGTACTTC.

This sequence joins TRBV19 and TRBJ1-5, with D possibly being TRBD1 (5 bases). This CDR3 spans 16 amino acids. Germline lookup yields CDR1 LNHDA and CDR2 SQIVND (reference sequence). The V gene lost 2 bases and the J gene lost 1 base, with 12 bases spanning the gap. CDR3 nucleotides: TGTGCCAGTAGTATATCAGGGTTGGTGAGCAATCAGCCCCAGCATTTT. Translation gives CASSISGLVSNQPQHF.

The chain is built from TRBV19 and TRBJ2-7, with D tentatively TRBD1 (5 bases). The germline V gene has CDR1 LNHDA and CDR2 SQIVND (reference sequence). Between the trimmed V and J ends, which lost 10 bases and 4 bases, there was a span of 23 bases. This CDR3 spans 15 amino acids. The CDR3 bases are TGTGCCACAAGAGGTGGGCAGGGCACTATATACGAGCAGTACTTC. Protein: CATRGGQGTIYEQYF.

The CDR3 is CASSRRGTGAAHSPLHF. The DNA for the CDR3 is TGTGCCAGCAGCCGGAGGGGTACAGGGGCGGCGCATTCACCCCTCCACTTT. The genes are TRBV5-6 and TRBJ1-6; 7 nucleotides align to TRBD1. Germline CDR1 is SGHDT and CDR2 is YYEEEE. The V gene end was trimmed by 4 bases and the J gene end by 8 bases; junction bases not matched to a gene: 15. This CDR3 spans 17 amino acids.

The rearrangement uses TRBV19 and TRBJ1-3; D is unclear. The CDR3 runs to 15 residues. The V end was cut by 2 bases, the J end by 4 bases, with 12 bases between. Germline V gives CDR1 LNHDA, CDR2 SQIVND (reference sequence). The CDR3 coding sequence is TGTGCCAGTAGTATATGGGCCTCCTCGGGAAACACCATATATTTT. Protein sequence: CASSIWASSGNTIYF.

The rearrangement links TRBV30 to TRBJ1-1; 8 bases map to TRBD1. V trimming: 2 bases; J trimming: 5 bases; junction bases outside the gene matches: 10. The CDR3 runs to 15 residues. From germline, CDR1 is GTSNPN and CDR2 SVGIG (reference sequence). The DNA of the CDR3 is TGTGCCTGGAGTCTATCACAGGGGGGGATTACTGAAGCTTTCTTT. This sequence encodes CAWSLSQGGITEAFF.

The chain couples TRBV9 to TRBJ2-3; TRBD2 matches 12 bases. Per germline, CDR1 SGDLS and CDR2 YYNGEE. The CDR3 covers 12 residues. V dropped 3 bases and J dropped 15; count of bases not matched to a gene: 5. CDR3 protein: CASSGLAGGQYF. CDR3 in DNA: TGTGCCAGCAGCGGTCTAGCGGGGGGGCAATATTTT.

This clone was detected only once. The V gene is TRBV4-1, the J gene TRBJ1-2, with D tentatively TRBD1 (5 bases). The V and J ends lost 2 bases and 8 bases respectively, with 18 bases between them. The germline CDR1 and CDR2 sequences are MGHRA and YSYEKL. CDR3 length: 15 amino acids. CDR3 protein: CASSQPLEGMDGYTF. CDR3 sequence (DNA): TGCGCCAGCAGCCAACCCCTGGAGGGGATGGACGGCTACACCTTC.

The V gene is TRBV10-2, the J gene TRBJ1-1; 8 positions agree with TRBD1. Germline lookup yields CDR1 WSHSY and CDR2 SAAADI. With V trimmed by 4 bases and J by 5 bases, 9 bases remained unmatched. The CDR3 spans 15 residues. Written as DNA, the CDR3 is TGCGCCAGCAGTGCTAGTAACAGGGGGTCAACTGAAGCTTTCTTT. Translated, it gives CASSASNRGSTEAFF.

The rearrangement uses TRBV18 and TRBJ1-1; TRBD1 agrees at 8 bases. In germline, CDR1 is KGHSH, CDR2 LQKENI. Losses at the gene ends were 3 bases for V and 0 bases for J; bases not matched to a gene: 3. The CDR3 length is 15 residues. The CDR3 loop is CASSPATGVNTEAFF. The CDR3 DNA reads TGTGCCAGCTCACCTGCGACAGGGGTGAACACTGAAGCTTTCTTT.

The rearrangement uses TRBV12-3 or TRBV12-4 and TRBJ2-7; TRBD1 agrees at 8 bases. V shed 6 bases and J 3 bases; nucleotides not matched to a gene: 4. There are 13 residues in the CDR3. The CDR3 sequence is CASRAGQGYEQYF. CDR3 bases: TGTGCCAGCAGGGCTGGACAGGGCTACGAGCAGTACTTC.

V and J are TRBV18 and TRBJ1-1; a possible D gene is TRBD1 (5 bases). CDR1 KGHSH and CDR2 LQKENI come from the germline V gene. V was shortened by 1 base and J by 4 bases, with 13 bases between the two germline ends. CDR3 length equals 15 residues. The CDR3 protein is CASSPQKGLSTEAFF. The CDR3 DNA reads TGTGCCAGCTCACCACAAAAGGGGCTAAGCACTGAAGCTTTCTTT.

The chain joins TRBV10-3 to TRBJ1-1, with 9 bases that match TRBD1. Germline trimming cut 2 bases from V and 4 bases from J; bases unmatched to any gene: 2. Per the germline V gene, CDR1 is ENHRY and CDR2 is SYGVKD. CDR3 length: 14 residues. The CDR3 is CAISETTGGTEAFF. The CDR3 nucleotides read TGTGCCATCAGTGAGACGACAGGGGGCACTGAAGCTTTCTTT.

This rearrangement joins TRBV13 to TRBJ2-3, with no clear D. There are 12 residues in the CDR3. V lost 4 bases and J lost 4, with 6 bases in between. CDR1 is PRHDT and CDR2 is FYEKMQ in the germline V gene (reference sequence). The CDR3 DNA reads as TGTGCCAGCAGCTCGTCCCCAGATACGCAGTATTTT. Protein product: CASSSSPDTQYF.

The chain recombines TRBV5-1 with TRBJ1-2; 8 bases are shared with TRBD1. Germline assignment: CDR1 SGHRS and CDR2 YFSETQ. The CDR3 consists of 14 residues. J lost 2 bases, V lost 4 bases, and 4 bases had no gene match. Here the CDR3 reads CASSAWDRNYGYTF. In nucleotides, the CDR3 is TGCGCCAGCAGCGCGTGGGACAGGAACTATGGCTACACCTTC.

The rearrangement joins TRBV6-6 to TRBJ1-1, with a possible D match to TRBD1 (6 bases). There are 13 residues in the CDR3. The ends were cut back, 0 bases at V and 8 bases at J, with 10 bases in the middle. CDR1 MNHNY and CDR2 SVGAGI come from the germline V gene (reference sequence). The CDR3 DNA sequence: TGTGCCAGCAGTTACTCGATACAGGGAGAAGCTTTCTTT. Translated: CASSYSIQGEAFF.

This chain uses TRBV28 with TRBJ1-5, with 8 bases fitting TRBD1. The CDR3 contains 14 residues. Germline CDR1 MDHEN, CDR2 SYDVKM. J gave up 7 bases and V 4 bases, and 6 bases lay outside the gene matches. Here the CDR3 DNA reads TGTGCCAGCAGTTCCGGGACAGGAGGACAGCCCCAGCATTTT. Its translation: CASSSGTGGQPQHF.

The chain carries TRBV5-1 and TRBJ2-5; TRBD2 is a possible D gene (5 bases). The CDR3 covers 14 residues. V lost 5 bases and J 4 bases, leaving 15 bases between the germline ends. CDR1 SGHRS and CDR2 YFSETQ come from the germline V gene. This CDR3 is CASRPKRRGETQYF. CDR3 nucleotides: TGCGCCAGCAGACCGAAGCGGCGCGGAGAGACCCAGTACTTC.

The chain combines TRBV29-1 with TRBJ1-1; weak D call: TRBD1 (5 bases). Per germline, CDR1 SQVTM and CDR2 ANQGSEA. V lost 7 bases to trimming and J lost 10 bases, with 16 bases between them. This CDR3 has 11 amino acids. The CDR3 sequence is CSAERGRGAFF. CDR3 sequence (DNA): TGCAGCGCAGAACGGGGGAGGGGAGCTTTCTTT.